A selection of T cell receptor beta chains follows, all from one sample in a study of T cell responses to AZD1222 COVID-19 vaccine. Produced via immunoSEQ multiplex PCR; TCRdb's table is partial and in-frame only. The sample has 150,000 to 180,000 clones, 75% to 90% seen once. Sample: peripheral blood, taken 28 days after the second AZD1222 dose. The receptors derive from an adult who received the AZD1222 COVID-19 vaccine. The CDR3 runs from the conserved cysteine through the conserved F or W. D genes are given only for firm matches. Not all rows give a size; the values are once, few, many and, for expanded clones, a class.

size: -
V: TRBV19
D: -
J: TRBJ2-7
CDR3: CASSIPGLDYEQYF
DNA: TGTGCCAGTAGTATCCCAGGCCTAGACTACGAGCAGTACTTC

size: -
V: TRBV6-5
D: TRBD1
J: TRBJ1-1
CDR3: CASSRPGQGNTEAFF
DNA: TGTGCCAGCAGTCGCCCGGGACAGGGGAACACTGAAGCTTTCTTT

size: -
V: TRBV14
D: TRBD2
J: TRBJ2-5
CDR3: CASSQVSGAYQETQYF
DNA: TGTGCCAGCAGCCAAGTGAGCGGGGCGTACCAAGAGACCCAGTACTTC

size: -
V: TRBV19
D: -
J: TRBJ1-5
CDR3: CASSIRTPGSNQPQHF
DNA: TGTGCCAGTAGTATACGAACACCAGGGAGCAATCAGCCCCAGCATTTT

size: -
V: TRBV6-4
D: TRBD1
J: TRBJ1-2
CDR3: CASSPGQGNYGYTF
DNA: TGTGCCAGCAGTCCGGGACAGGGGAACTATGGCTACACCTTC

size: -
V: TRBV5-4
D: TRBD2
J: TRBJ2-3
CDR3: CASSYPTSGRSTDTQYF
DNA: TGTGCCAGCAGCTACCCGACTAGCGGGCGCAGCACAGATACGCAGTATTTT

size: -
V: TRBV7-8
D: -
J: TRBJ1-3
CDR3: CASSFSRENTIYF
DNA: TGTGCCAGCAGCTTTTCCCGAGAAAACACCATATATTTT

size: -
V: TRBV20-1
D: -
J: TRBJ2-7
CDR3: CSAKGPGEQYF
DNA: TGCAGTGCTAAGGGCCCCGGCGAGCAGTACTTC

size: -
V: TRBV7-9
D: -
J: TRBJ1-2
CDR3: CASSPGSGGYTF
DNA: TGTGCCAGCAGCCCGGGCTCAGGGGGCTACACCTTC

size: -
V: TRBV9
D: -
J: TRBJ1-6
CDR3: CASSVDDDNSPLHF
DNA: TGTGCCAGCAGCGTAGACGACGATAATTCACCCCTCCACTTT

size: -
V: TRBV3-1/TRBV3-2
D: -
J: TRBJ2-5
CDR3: CASSLKPELQETQYF
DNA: TGTGCCAGCAGCCTTAAACCTGAGCTACAAGAGACCCAGTACTTC

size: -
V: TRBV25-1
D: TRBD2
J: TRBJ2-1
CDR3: CASSELSGRLQEQFF
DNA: TGTGCCAGCAGTGAACTCAGCGGGAGATTACAAGAGCAGTTCTTC

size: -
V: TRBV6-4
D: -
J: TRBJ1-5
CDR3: CASSEQSNQPQHF
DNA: TGTGCCAGCAGTGAACAGTCTAATCAGCCCCAGCATTTT

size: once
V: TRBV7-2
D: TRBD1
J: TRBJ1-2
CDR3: CASSLESWTGRYGYTF
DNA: TGTGCCAGCAGCTTAGAGAGTTGGACAGGCCGATATGGCTACACCTTC

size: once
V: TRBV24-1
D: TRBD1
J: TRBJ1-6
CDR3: CATSPRDRGPLSYNSPLHF
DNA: TGTGCCACCAGTCCTAGGGACAGGGGGCCCTTGTCCTATAATTCACCCCTCCACTTT

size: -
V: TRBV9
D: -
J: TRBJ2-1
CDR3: CASSRDFPQNNEQFF
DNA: TGTGCCAGCAGCAGGGACTTCCCCCAGAACAATGAGCAGTTCTTC

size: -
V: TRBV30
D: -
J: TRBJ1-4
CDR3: CAWSSIRGEKLFF
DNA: TGTGCCTGGAGTTCCATAAGGGGCGAAAAACTGTTTTTT

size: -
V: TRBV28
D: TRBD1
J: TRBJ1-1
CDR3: CASSSLAGTGSGRTEAFF
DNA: TGTGCCAGCAGTTCCCTGGCCGGGACAGGGAGCGGAAGAACTGAAGCTTTCTTT

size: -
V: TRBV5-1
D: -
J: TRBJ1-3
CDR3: CASSLDRPSGNTIYF
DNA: TGCGCCAGCAGCTTGGACAGGCCCTCTGGAAACACCATATATTTT

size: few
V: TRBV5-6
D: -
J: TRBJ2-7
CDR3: CASRVGGRNEQYF
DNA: TGTGCCAGCAGGGTCGGGGGGCGGAACGAGCAGTACTTC

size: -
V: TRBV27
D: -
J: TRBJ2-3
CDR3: CASSGGRGTDTQYF
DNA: TGTGCCAGCAGTGGGGGCAGGGGCACAGATACGCAGTATTTT

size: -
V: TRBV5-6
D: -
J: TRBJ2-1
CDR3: CASSSLRRNNEQFF
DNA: TGTGCCAGCAGCTCCCTTCGGCGGAACAATGAGCAGTTCTTC

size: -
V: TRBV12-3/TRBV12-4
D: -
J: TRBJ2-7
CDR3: CASRGPAGEQYF
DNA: TGTGCCAGCAGGGGACCGGCGGGCGAGCAGTACTTC

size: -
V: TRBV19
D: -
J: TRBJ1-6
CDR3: CASSIDAGMSSPLHF
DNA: TGTGCCAGTAGTATAGACGCAGGGATGAGCTCACCCCTCCACTTT

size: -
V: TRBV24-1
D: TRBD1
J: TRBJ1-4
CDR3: CATSDSGTGNEKLFF
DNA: TGTGCCACCAGTGACTCGGGGACAGGGAATGAAAAACTGTTTTTT

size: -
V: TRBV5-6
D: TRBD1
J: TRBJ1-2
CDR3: CASSLAAGGPAMGYTF
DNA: TGTGCCAGCAGCTTGGCGGCAGGGGGCCCAGCAATGGGCTACACCTTC

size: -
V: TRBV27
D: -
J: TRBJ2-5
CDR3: CASSLAGLGETQYF
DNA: TGTGCCAGCAGTTTAGCAGGGCTAGGAGAGACCCAGTACTTC

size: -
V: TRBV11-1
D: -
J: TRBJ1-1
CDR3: CASSLVGNTEAFF
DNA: TGTGCCAGCAGCTTAGTCGGGAACACTGAAGCTTTCTTT

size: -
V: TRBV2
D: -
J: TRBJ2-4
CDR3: CASSERVLPAKNIQYF
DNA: TGTGCCAGCAGTGAACGTGTACTCCCGGCCAAAAACATTCAGTACTTC

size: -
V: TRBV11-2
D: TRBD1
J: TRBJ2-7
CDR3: CASSLEPGQTYEQYF
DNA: TGTGCCAGCAGCTTGGAGCCGGGACAGACCTACGAGCAGTACTTC